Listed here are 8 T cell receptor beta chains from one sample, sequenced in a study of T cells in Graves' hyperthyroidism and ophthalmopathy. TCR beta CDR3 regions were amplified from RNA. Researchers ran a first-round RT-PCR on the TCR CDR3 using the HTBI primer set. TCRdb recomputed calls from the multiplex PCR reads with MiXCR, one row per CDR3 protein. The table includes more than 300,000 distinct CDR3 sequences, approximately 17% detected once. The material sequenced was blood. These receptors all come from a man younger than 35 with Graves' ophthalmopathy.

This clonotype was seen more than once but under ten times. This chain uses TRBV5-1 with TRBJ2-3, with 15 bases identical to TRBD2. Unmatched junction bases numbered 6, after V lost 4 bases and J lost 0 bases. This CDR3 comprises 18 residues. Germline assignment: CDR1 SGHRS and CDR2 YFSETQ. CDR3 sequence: CASSTGTSGGFSTDTQYF. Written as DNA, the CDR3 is TGCGCCAGCAGCACCGGGACTAGCGGGGGGTTTAGCACAGATACGCAGTATTTT.

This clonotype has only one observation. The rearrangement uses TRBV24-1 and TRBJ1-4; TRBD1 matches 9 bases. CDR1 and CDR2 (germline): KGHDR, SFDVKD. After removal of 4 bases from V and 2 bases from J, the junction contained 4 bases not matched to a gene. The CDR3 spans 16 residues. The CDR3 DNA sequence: TGTGCCACCAGTGACGGGACAGGGCAGACTAATGAAAAACTGTTTTTT. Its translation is CATSDGTGQTNEKLFF.

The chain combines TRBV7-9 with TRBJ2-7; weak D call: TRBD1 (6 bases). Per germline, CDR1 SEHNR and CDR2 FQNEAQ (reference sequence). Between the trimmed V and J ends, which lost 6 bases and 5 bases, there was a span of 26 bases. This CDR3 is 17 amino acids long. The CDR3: CASSADWGLSTGNEQYF. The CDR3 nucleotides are TGTGCCAGCAGTGCAGACTGGGGGCTTAGCACCGGTAACGAGCAGTACTTC.

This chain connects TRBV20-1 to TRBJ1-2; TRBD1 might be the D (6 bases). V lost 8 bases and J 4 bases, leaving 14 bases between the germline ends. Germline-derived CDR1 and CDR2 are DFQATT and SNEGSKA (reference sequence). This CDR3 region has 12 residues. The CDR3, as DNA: TGCAGTCGGGCAGGGGTCGGCTATGGCTACACCTTC. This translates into CSRAGVGYGYTF.

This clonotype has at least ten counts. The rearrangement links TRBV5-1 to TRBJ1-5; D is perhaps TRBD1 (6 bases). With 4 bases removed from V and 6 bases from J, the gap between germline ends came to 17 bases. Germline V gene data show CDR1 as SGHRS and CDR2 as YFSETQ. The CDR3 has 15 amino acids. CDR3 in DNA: TGCGCCAGCAGCGCGGACACAGGGACCGGTCAGCCCCAGCATTTT. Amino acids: CASSADTGTGQPQHF.

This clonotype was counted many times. CDR3 nucleotides: TGTGCCAGCTCACCACACCCAAGGGCAGATACGCAGTATTTT. This encodes CASSPHPRADTQYF. The chain has TRBV18 and TRBJ2-3; no definite D call. This CDR3 is 14 amino acids long. Germline loops: CDR1 KGHSH, CDR2 LQKENI. The ends were cut back, 1 base at V and 4 bases at J, with 9 bases in the middle. The whole variable domain, remainder taken from reference TRBV18 and TRBJ2-3, is NAGVMQNPRHLVRRRGQEARLRCSPMKGHSHVYWYRQLPEEGLKFMVYLQKENIIDESGMPKERFSAEFPKEGPSILRIQQVVRGDSAAYFCASSPHPRADTQYFGPGTRLTVL.

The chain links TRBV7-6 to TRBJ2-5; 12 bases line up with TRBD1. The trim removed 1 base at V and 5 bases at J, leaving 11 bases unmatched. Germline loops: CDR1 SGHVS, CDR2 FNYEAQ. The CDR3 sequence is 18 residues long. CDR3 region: CASSLELPGTGGRETQYF. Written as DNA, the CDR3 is TGTGCCAGCAGCTTAGAGCTACCCGGGACAGGGGGCCGGGAGACCCAGTACTTC.

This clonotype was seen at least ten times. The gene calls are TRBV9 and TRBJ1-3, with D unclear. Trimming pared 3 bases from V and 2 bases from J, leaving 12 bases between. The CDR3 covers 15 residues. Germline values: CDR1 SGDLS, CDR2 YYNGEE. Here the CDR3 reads CASSAEREPGNTIYF. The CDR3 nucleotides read TGTGCCAGCAGCGCAGAAAGGGAACCTGGAAACACCATATATTTT.